This T cell receptor (beta chain) was sequenced for a study of T cells in Graves' hyperthyroidism and ophthalmopathy. General study results and limits: From stable hyperthyroidism, ophthalmopathy was separated by a 13 V-J model. Before onset, by a median of approximately 5.9 months, the model predicted ophthalmopathy.

Each diagnosis was grounded in clinical symptoms, serum thyroxine and TRAb, thyroid ultrasound, and orbital computed tomography. V was clipped by 3 bases and J by 6 bases, with 17 bases between them. The CDR3 has 14 amino acids. In germline, CDR1 is DFQATT, CDR2 SNEGSKA (reference sequence). The CDR3 regions of TCR beta were amplified from RNA transcripts. Using the HTBI primer set, a first-round RT-PCR was run on the TCR CDR3. TCRdb recomputed calls from the multiplex PCR reads with MiXCR, one row per CDR3 protein. Found here are about 510,000 distinct CDR3 sequences, roughly 45% of them singletons; the top ten hold around 47%. This clonotype was seen at least ten times. The antigen is not known.

The specimen sequenced was peripheral blood or thyroid tissue (not recorded which). This chain connects TRBV20-1 to TRBJ1-1, with a tentative D call TRBD1 (6 bases). The clonotype was recovered from an adult woman with Graves' disease, either hyperthyroidism or ophthalmopathy (not recorded which). The CDR3 nucleotides read TGCAGTGCTAGGGAAAGGGGGAGGGAATCTGAAGCTTTCTTT. Amino acids: CSARERGRESEAFF.